This T cell receptor beta chain originates from a study of radiation and T cells in renal cell carcinoma. General study results and limits: Top 100 clonotypes averaged around 54% in irradiated versus about 43% in nephrectomy-only tumors.

TCRdb keeps only in-frame clones here, not all; method: immunoSEQ multiplex PCR. The sample shows about 16,000 clones, roughly 60% of them seen only once. Trimming took off 2 bases at V and 7 bases at J, with 15 bases between the two ends. Germline loops: CDR1 LGHNA, CDR2 YSLEER. The CDR3 length is 14 residues. A remark on this clone: The antigen is not known.

The treatment here: treatment-naive control, cytoreductive nephrectomy. The V gene is TRBV4-3, the J gene TRBJ2-7; no firm D call. The receptor's source is a man aged 40-49 years with renal cell carcinoma. The specimen comprised tumor tissue, sampled from a patient whose treatment was nephrectomy without radiotherapy. The CDR3 bases are TGCGCCAGCAGCCAATCTAGTGGATTCGGAGAGCAGTACTTC. Protein sequence: CASSQSSGFGEQYF.